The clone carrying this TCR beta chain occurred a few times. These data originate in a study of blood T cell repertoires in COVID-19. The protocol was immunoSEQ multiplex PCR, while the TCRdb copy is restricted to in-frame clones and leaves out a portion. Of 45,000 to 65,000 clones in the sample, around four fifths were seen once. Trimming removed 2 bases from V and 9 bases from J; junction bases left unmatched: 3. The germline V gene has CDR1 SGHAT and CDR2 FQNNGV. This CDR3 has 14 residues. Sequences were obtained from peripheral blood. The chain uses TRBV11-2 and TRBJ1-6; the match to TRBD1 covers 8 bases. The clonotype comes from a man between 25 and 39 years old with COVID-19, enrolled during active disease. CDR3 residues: CASSLQGAGSPLHF. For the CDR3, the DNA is TGTGCCAGCAGCTTACAGGGGGCGGGTTCACCCCTCCACTTT. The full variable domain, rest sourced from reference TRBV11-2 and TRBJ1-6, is EAGVAQSPRYKIIEKRQSVAFWCNPISGHATLYWYQQILGQGPKLLIQFQNNGVVDDSQLPKDRFSAERLKGVDSTLKIQPAKLEDSAVYLCASSLQGAGSPLHFGNGTRLTVT.